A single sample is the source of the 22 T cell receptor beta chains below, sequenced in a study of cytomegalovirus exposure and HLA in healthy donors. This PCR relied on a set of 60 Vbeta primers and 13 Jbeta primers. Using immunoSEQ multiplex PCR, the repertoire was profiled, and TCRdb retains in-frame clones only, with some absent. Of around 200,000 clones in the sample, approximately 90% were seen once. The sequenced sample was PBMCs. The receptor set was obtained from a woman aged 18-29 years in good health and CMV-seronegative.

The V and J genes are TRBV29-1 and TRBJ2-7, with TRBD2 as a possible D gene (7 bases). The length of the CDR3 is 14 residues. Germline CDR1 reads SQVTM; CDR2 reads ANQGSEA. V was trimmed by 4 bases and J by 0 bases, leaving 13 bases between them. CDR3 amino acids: CSVVEGGSSYEQYF. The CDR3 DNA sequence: TGCAGCGTTGTGGAGGGGGGGAGCTCCTACGAGCAGTACTTC.

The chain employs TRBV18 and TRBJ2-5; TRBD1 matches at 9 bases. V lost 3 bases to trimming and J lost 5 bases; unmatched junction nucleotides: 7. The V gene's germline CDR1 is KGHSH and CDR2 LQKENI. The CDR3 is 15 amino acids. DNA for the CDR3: TGTGCCAGCTCACCCATACAGGGGGCTCAGGAGACCCAGTACTTC. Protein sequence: CASSPIQGAQETQYF.

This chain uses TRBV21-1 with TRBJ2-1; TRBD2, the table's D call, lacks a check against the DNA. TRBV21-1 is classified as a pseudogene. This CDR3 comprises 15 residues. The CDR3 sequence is CATPDGGGSHAEQFF. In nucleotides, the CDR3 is TGTGCCACCCCAGACGGGGGCGGGAGTCATGCTGAGCAGTTCTTC.

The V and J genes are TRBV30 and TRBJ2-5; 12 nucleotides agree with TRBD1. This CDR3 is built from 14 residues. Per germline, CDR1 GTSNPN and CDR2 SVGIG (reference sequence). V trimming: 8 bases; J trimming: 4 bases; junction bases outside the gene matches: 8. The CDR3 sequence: CAHRDRGRRETQYF. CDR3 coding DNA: TGTGCCCACCGGGACAGGGGGCGCCGAGAGACCCAGTACTTC.

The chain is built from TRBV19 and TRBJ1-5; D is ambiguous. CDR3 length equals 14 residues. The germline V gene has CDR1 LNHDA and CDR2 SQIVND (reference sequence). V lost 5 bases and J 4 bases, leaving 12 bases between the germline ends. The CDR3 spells CASSQAFFNQPQHF. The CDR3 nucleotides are TGTGCCAGTAGTCAGGCTTTTTTTAATCAGCCCCAGCATTTT.

The CDR3 DNA sequence: TGTGCCAGCTCACCGGGGACAGGGCAAGAGACCCAGTACTTC. Residues: CASSPGTGQETQYF. The V and J genes are TRBV18 and TRBJ2-5; 9 bases map to TRBD1. Trimming cost V 3 bases and J 2 bases; bases outside gene matches: 1. The CDR3 length is 14 residues. Germline V CDR1 and CDR2: KGHSH, LQKENI.

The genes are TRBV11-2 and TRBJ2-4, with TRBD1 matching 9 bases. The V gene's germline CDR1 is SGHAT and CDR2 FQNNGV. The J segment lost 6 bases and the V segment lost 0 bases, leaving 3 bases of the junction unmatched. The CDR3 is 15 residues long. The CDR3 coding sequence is TGTGCCAGCAGCTTAGAGTGGACAGGGGCAAACATTCAGTACTTC. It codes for CASSLEWTGANIQYF.

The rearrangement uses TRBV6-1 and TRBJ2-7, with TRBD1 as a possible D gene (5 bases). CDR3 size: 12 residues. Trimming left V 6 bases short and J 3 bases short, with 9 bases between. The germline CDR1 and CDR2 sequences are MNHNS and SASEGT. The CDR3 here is CASSIQDYEQYF. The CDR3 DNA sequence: TGTGCCAGCAGCATACAGGACTACGAGCAGTACTTC.

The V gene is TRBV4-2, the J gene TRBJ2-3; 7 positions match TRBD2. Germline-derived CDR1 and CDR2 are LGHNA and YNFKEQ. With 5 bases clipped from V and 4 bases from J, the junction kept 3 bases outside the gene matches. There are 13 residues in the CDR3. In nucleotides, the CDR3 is TGTGCCAGCAGCGGGGGGGTAGCAGATACGCAGTATTTT. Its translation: CASSGGVADTQYF.

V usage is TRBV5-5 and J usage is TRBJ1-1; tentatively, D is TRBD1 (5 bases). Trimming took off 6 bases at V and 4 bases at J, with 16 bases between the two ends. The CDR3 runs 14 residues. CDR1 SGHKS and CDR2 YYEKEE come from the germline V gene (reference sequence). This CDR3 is CASTHWTRVTEAFF. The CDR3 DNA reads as TGTGCCAGCACCCATTGGACACGGGTCACTGAAGCTTTCTTT.

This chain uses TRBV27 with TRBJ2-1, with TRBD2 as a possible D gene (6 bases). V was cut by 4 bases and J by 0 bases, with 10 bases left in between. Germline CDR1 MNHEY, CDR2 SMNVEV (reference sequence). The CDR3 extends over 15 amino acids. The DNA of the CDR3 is TGTGCCAGCAGTTCCCGGGGGAGCTCCTACAATGAGCAGTTCTTC. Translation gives CASSSRGSSYNEQFF.

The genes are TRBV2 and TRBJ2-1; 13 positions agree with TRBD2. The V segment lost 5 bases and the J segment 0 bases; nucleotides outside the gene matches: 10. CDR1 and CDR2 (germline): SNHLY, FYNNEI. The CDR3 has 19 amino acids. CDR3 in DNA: TGTGCCAGCAGTACACCGGGACTAGCGGGACTAAGCTCCTACAATGAGCAGTTCTTC. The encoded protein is CASSTPGLAGLSSYNEQFF.

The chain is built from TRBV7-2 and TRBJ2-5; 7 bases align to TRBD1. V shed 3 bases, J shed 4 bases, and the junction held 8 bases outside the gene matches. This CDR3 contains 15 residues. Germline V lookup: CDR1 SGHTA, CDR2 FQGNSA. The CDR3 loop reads CASSFRWPGGETQYF. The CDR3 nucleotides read TGTGCCAGCAGCTTTCGGTGGCCAGGGGGAGAGACCCAGTACTTC.

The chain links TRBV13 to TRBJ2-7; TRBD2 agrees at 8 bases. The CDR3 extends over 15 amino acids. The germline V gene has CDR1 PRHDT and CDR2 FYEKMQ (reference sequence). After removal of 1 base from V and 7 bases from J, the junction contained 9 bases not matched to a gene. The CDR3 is CASSLAGGPSWEQYF. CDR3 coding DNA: TGTGCCAGCAGCTTAGCGGGAGGGCCCTCCTGGGAGCAGTACTTC.

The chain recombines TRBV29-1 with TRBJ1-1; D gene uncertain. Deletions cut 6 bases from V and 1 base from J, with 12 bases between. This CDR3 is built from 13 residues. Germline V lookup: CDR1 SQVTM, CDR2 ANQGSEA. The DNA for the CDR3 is TGCAGCGTCGCCTCCCTGCGGAACACTGAAGCTTTCTTT. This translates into CSVASLRNTEAFF.

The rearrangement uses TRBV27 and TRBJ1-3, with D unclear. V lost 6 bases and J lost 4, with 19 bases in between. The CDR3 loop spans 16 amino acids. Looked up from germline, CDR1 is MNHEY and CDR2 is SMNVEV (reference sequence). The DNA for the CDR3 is TGTGCCAGCAGCCGCCTCGGGGTAATAGGGGGAAACACCATATATTTT. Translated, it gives CASSRLGVIGGNTIYF.

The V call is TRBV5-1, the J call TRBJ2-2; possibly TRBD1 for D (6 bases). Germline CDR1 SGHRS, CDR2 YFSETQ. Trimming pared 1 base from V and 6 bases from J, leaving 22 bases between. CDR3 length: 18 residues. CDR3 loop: CASSLSGPTGTIAGELFF. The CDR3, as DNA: TGCGCCAGCAGCTTGTCAGGTCCAACCGGGACAATCGCCGGGGAGCTGTTTTTT.

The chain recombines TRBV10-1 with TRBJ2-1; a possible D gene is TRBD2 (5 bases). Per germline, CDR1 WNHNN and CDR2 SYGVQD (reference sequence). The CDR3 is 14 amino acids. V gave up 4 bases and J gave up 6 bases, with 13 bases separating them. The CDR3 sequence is CASSGLRLANEQFF. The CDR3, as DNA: TGCGCCAGCAGTGGACTTCGCCTAGCCAATGAGCAGTTCTTC.

CDR3 DNA sequence: TGCGCCAGCAGCCCCGAGGCGAGGACTGAAGCTTTCTTT. Protein product: CASSPEARTEAFF. The V and J genes are TRBV4-3 and TRBJ1-1; the D is unclear. The CDR3 is made up of 13 amino acids. In germline, CDR1 is LGHNA, CDR2 YSLEER. V was cut by 4 bases and J by 5 bases, with 11 bases left in between.

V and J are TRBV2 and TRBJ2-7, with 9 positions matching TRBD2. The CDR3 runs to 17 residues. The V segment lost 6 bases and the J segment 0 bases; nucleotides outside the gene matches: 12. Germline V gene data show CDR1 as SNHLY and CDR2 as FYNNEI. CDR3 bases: TGTGCCAGCAGCCGGATGGTTCTAGCGGGGACCTCCTACGAGCAGTACTTC. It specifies CASSRMVLAGTSYEQYF.

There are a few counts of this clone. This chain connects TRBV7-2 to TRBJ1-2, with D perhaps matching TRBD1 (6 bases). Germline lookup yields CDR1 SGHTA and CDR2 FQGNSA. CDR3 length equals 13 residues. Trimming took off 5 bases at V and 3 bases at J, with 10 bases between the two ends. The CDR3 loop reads CASSPGQHYGYTF. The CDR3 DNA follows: TGTGCCAGCAGCCCCGGACAGCACTATGGCTACACCTTC.

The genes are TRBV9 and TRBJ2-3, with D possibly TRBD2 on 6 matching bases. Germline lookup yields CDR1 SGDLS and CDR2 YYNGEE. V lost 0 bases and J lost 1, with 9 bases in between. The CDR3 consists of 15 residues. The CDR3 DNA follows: TGTGCCAGCAGCGTAGGACTAGAGGGCACAGATACGCAGTATTTT. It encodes CASSVGLEGTDTQYF.